The sequence of this TCR beta chain was determined in a study of blood T cell repertoires in COVID-19. CDR1 MNHEY and CDR2 SMNVEV come from the germline V gene (reference sequence). This CDR3 region has 19 residues. Trimming cost V 3 bases and J 1 base; bases outside gene matches: 9. Sequencing used immunoSEQ multiplex PCR; TCRdb keeps in-frame clones, though not all of them. The sample has about 160,000 clones; around 89% are singletons. The source of this sequence is a man aged 18 to 35 with COVID-19, enrolled during active disease. Sequenced input: peripheral blood. The chain recombines TRBV27 with TRBJ2-3, with 14 nucleotides matching TRBD2. In DNA, the CDR3 is TGTGCCAGCAGTTTTAGACTAGCGGGAGGGCCAAGAGGCACAGATACGCAGTATTTT. It yields the protein CASSFRLAGGPRGTDTQYF.